A selection of T cell receptor beta chains follows, all from one sample in a study of T cell changes during pregnancy in multiple sclerosis. The method was immunoSEQ multiplex PCR; TCRdb's version includes in-frame clones alone and lacks a portion of them. The data hold some 140,000 clones, with 95% to 98% observed a single time. Sequencing was performed on peripheral blood, taken after pregnancy. All receptors come from a female donor with multiple sclerosis, enrolled in a pregnancy study. Both conserved end residues are part of each CDR3. The D gene is left open where the match is weak. Size is stated for part of the rows, as once, few or many counts, or as a class when the clone is expanded.

clone size,J gene,D gene,V gene,CDR3 protein,CDR3 DNA
-,TRBJ2-5,TRBD1,TRBV29-1,CSGQQGQETQYF,TGCAGCGGCCAACAGGGGCAGGAGACCCAGTACTTC
-,TRBJ1-5,-,TRBV5-6,CASSLGSRGQPQHF,TGTGCCAGCAGCTTAGGATCTAGGGGTCAGCCCCAGCATTTT
-,TRBJ2-5,-,TRBV6-1,CASSGLVRLSVETQYF,TGTGCCAGCAGTGGACTAGTACGTTTGTCTGTGGAGACCCAGTACTTC
-,TRBJ2-2,-,TRBV14,CASSQDYGGELFF,TGTGCCAGCAGCCAAGACTACGGCGGGGAGCTGTTTTTT
-,TRBJ2-2,TRBD1,TRBV13,CASSSETGGNTGELFF,TGTGCCAGCAGCAGTGAGACAGGGGGGAACACCGGGGAGCTGTTTTTT
-,TRBJ2-1,-,TRBV14,CASSRTLVSEQFF,TGTGCCAGCAGCCGAACCCTAGTAAGTGAGCAGTTCTTC
-,TRBJ1-4,-,TRBV18,CASSPAYEKLFF,TGTGCCAGCTCACCAGCGTACGAAAAACTGTTTTTT
-,TRBJ1-1,TRBD1,TRBV7-8,CASSTGQGLVRAFF,TGTGCCAGCAGCACGGGACAGGGCTTGGTTAGAGCTTTCTTT
-,TRBJ1-5,TRBD1,TRBV9,CASSPRDRGSTAYSNQPQHF,TGTGCCAGCAGCCCTAGGGACAGGGGATCGACGGCTTATAGCAATCAGCCCCAGCATTTT
-,TRBJ1-4,-,TRBV2,CASRTAGLSLTNEKLFF,TGTGCCAGCAGAACCGCAGGGCTCTCCTTGACTAATGAAAAACTGTTTTTT
-,TRBJ1-2,TRBD1,TRBV5-4,CASSPIDRGRGSYGYTF,TGTGCCAGCAGCCCCATTGACAGGGGGCGCGGGAGCTATGGCTACACCTTC
once,TRBJ2-3,TRBD2,TRBV5-1,CASSTGTSGRADTQYF,TGCGCCAGCAGCACCGGGACTAGCGGGAGAGCAGATACGCAGTATTTT
-,TRBJ2-3,TRBD2,TRBV5-1,CASSLFFGRTDTQYF,TGCGCCAGCAGCTTGTTTTTCGGGAGGACAGATACGCAGTATTTT
once,TRBJ1-2,-,TRBV28,CASRYYGYTF,TGTGCCAGCCGGTATTATGGCTACACCTTC
-,TRBJ1-1,-,TRBV28,CASRLGPEAFF,TGTGCCAGCAGGCTCGGTCCTGAAGCTTTCTTT
many,TRBJ1-5,TRBD1,TRBV28,CASRFPRTGENQPQHF,TGTGCCAGCAGATTCCCCCGGACAGGGGAGAATCAGCCCCAGCATTTT
-,TRBJ1-5,-,TRBV20-1,CSANRAPQHF,TGCAGTGCAAACCGCGCGCCCCAGCATTTT
once,TRBJ2-3,-,TRBV5-6,CASSLDISTDTQYF,TGTGCCAGCAGCTTGGATATTAGCACAGATACGCAGTATTTT
-,TRBJ2-7,TRBD2,TRBV7-2,CASSLNSGRINEQYF,TGTGCCAGCAGCTTGAATAGCGGGAGAATAAACGAGCAGTACTTC
-,TRBJ2-7,TRBD2,TRBV25-1,CASSPYGLDEQYF,TGTGCCAGCAGCCCCTACGGACTAGACGAGCAGTACTTC
-,TRBJ2-3,-,TRBV7-3,CASSQSGHETDTQYF,TGTGCCAGCAGCCAAAGCGGGCATGAGACAGATACGCAGTATTTT
-,TRBJ1-4,TRBD1,TRBV10-1,CASPTGVSCEKLFF,TGCGCCAGTCCAACAGGGGTTTCGTGTGAAAAACTGTTTTTT
-,TRBJ2-5,-,TRBV5-4,CASSLALEETQYF,TGTGCCAGCAGCTTGGCTCTAGAGGAGACCCAGTACTTC
-,TRBJ2-2,-,TRBV29-1,CSVLKVPSSTGELFF,TGCAGCGTCCTTAAAGTCCCCTCGAGTACCGGGGAGCTGTTTTTT
-,TRBJ2-2,-,TRBV19,CASSMGRGTGELFF,TGTGCCAGTAGTATGGGAAGGGGAACCGGGGAGCTGTTTTTT
-,TRBJ2-7,TRBD2,TRBV28,CASSGWTSGANYEQYF,TGTGCCAGCAGTGGGTGGACTAGCGGAGCAAACTACGAGCAGTACTTC
-,TRBJ2-3,TRBD2,TRBV28,CASSLVGLAVTYTDTQYF,TGTGCCAGCAGTTTGGTGGGACTAGCGGTAACCTACACAGATACGCAGTATTTT
once,TRBJ2-5,TRBD1,TRBV27,CASRPGQGASWGGQETQYF,TGTGCCAGCAGACCCGGACAGGGGGCTAGCTGGGGGGGCCAAGAGACCCAGTACTTC
-,TRBJ2-7,TRBD1,TRBV9,CASSVGAGGVTSQQYF,TGTGCCAGCAGCGTAGGGGCAGGGGGTGTTACGAGCCAACAGTACTTC
-,TRBJ1-2,-,TRBV23-1,CASRLLGRGFYGYTF,TGCGCCAGCCGACTTTTGGGCAGGGGATTCTACGGCTACACCTTC
-,TRBJ2-1,-,TRBV5-4,CASSPSGSRSYNEQFF,TGTGCCAGCAGCCCTAGTGGTAGCCGCTCCTACAATGAGCAGTTCTTC
once,TRBJ2-6,TRBD1,TRBV4-3,CASSQDPPGGAGANVLTF,TGCGCCAGCAGCCAAGACCCTCCAGGGGGCGCCGGGGCCAACGTCCTGACTTTC
-,TRBJ1-2,-,TRBV6-6,CASSYSRLANYGYTF,TGTGCCAGCAGTTACTCGAGGTTAGCTAACTATGGCTACACCTTC
-,TRBJ2-3,-,TRBV2,CASSDTLPGVSTDTQYF,TGTGCCAGCAGTGATACCCTCCCAGGGGTGAGCACAGATACGCAGTATTTT
-,TRBJ2-7,TRBD2,TRBV28,CASSRGDFRQYF,TGTGCCAGCAGTCGGGGGGATTTTCGGCAGTACTTC
-,TRBJ2-2,TRBD1,TRBV5-4,CASSWRTGGVPGELFF,TGTGCCAGCAGCTGGAGGACAGGGGGCGTTCCCGGGGAGCTGTTTTTT
-,TRBJ2-5,-,TRBV2,CASGREMETQYF,TGTGCCAGCGGGCGGGAAATGGAGACCCAGTACTTC
-,TRBJ2-5,-,TRBV2,CASSDSELETQYF,TGTGCCAGCAGTGATTCCGAGTTAGAGACCCAGTACTTC
-,TRBJ2-5,-,TRBV28,CASSSSGWETQYF,-
-,TRBJ1-1,-,TRBV28,CASPPRDWETTEAFF,TGTGCCAGCCCCCCCCGGGATTGGGAGACAACTGAAGCTTTCTTT
-,TRBJ2-4,-,TRBV10-3,CASIAEQTKNIQYF,TGTGCCAGCATCGCCGAACAGACCAAAAACATTCAGTACTTC
-,TRBJ1-5,-,TRBV27,CASSLMAGKQPQHF,TGTGCCAGCAGTTTAATGGCAGGGAAACAGCCCCAGCATTTT
-,TRBJ2-1,-,TRBV7-3,CASSPTARGEQFF,TGTGCCAGCAGCCCGACAGCTAGGGGCGAGCAGTTCTTC
-,TRBJ1-6,-,TRBV9,CASSPQGGSPLHF,TGTGCCAGCAGCCCCCAAGGGGGTTCACCCCTCCACTTT
-,TRBJ2-2,-,TRBV5-4,CASSFDSANTGELFF,TGTGCCAGCAGCTTCGATAGCGCGAACACCGGGGAGCTGTTTTTT
once,TRBJ1-2,-,TRBV14,CASSQDGRAGGYTF,TGTGCCAGCAGCCAAGATGGCAGGGCTGGTGGCTACACCTTC
once,TRBJ2-2,TRBD1,TRBV15,CATSRDWEVGQGYTGELFF,TGTGCCACCAGCAGAGATTGGGAAGTAGGACAGGGTTACACCGGGGAGCTGTTTTTT
-,TRBJ1-2,TRBD1,TRBV7-9,CASSLFGQGYYGYTF,TGTGCCAGCAGCTTATTCGGACAGGGATACTATGGCTACACCTTC
once,TRBJ2-7,TRBD2,TRBV4-1,CASSQEEFGTSGRAAYEQYF,TGCGCCAGCAGCCAAGAAGAGTTTGGGACTAGCGGGAGGGCAGCTTACGAGCAGTACTTC
-,TRBJ2-3,-,TRBV30,CAWSGQLAQYF,TGTGCCTGGAGTGGACAGTTAGCGCAGTATTTT
-,TRBJ2-3,TRBD2,TRBV16,CASSQSQLAGRKDTQYF,TGTGCCAGCAGCCAATCGCAACTAGCGGGAAGGAAAGATACGCAGTATTTT
-,TRBJ2-1,TRBD1,TRBV5-4,CASSRDRGGYNEQFF,TGTGCCAGCAGCCGGGACAGGGGGGGTTACAATGAGCAGTTCTTC
-,TRBJ1-5,-,TRBV19,CASSVVEKSNQPQHF,TGTGCCAGTAGTGTGGTGGAGAAGAGCAATCAGCCCCAGCATTTT
-,TRBJ2-7,TRBD2,TRBV5-4,CASHRGAGGPNEQYF,TGTGCCAGCCATAGAGGAGCGGGAGGGCCGAACGAGCAGTACTTC